Presented here are 32 T cell receptor beta chains from one specimen sequenced in a study of a mutant IDH1 vaccine in newly diagnosed glioma. These receptors have no identified antigens. Only in-frame clones appear in the TCRdb table, and some are missing; sequencing was by immunoSEQ multiplex PCR. The sample holds tens of thousands of clones, under 80% seen once. Time point described: week 11, during vaccination. Topical imiquimod was applied with each vaccine dose, which held 300 ug of mutant IDH1 20-mer peptide. Sequenced here: peripheral blood mononuclear cells (PBMCs), sampled from a glioma patient whose treatment included an IDH1 peptide vaccine. The source is a man in his late teens or twenties with glioma. Some clones in this sample may be carry-over from other donors' samples.

This clone was seen once. This sequence joins TRBV13 and TRBJ1-3, with TRBD1 as a possible D gene (5 bases). This CDR3 comprises 16 residues. Germline CDR1 and CDR2: PRHDT and FYEKMQ (reference sequence). Trimming cost V 0 bases and J 2 bases, with 11 bases left between them. CDR3 DNA: TGTGCCAGCAGCTTAGGACCCATAGGGGCTGGAAACACCATATATTTT. Translated: CASSLGPIGAGNTIYF.

The genes are TRBV5-3 and TRBJ2-7; D may correspond to TRBD1 or TRBD2 (5 bases each). TRBV5-3 is noted as an ORF with a role that remains uncertain. This CDR3 region has 20 residues. Trimming left V 4 bases short and J 4 bases short, with 33 bases between. This CDR3 reads CARSPRPATPTGRRTYEQYF. CDR3 DNA sequence: TGTGCCAGAAGCCCACGACCAGCAACTCCAACAGGAAGGAGGACGTACGAGCAGTACTTC.

The gene calls are TRBV5-1 and TRBJ2-2; tentative D call: TRBD2 (6 bases). V lost 0 bases, J lost 3 bases, and 18 bases lay in between. CDR3 length: 18 amino acids. The V gene's germline CDR1 is SGHRS and CDR2 YFSETQ. The CDR3 DNA reads as TGCGCCAGCAGCTTGGTGGCTAGCGCCCGACTGGACACCGGGGAGCTGTTTTTT. It yields the protein CASSLVASARLDTGELFF.

The gene calls are TRBV19 and TRBJ1-5; D unresolved. The CDR3 has 14 residues. Germline V gene data show CDR1 as LNHDA and CDR2 as SQIVND (reference sequence). V was shortened by 6 bases and J by 3 bases, with 12 bases between the two germline ends. CDR3 nucleotides: TGTGCCAGTAGATCCATAGTGTACAATCAGCCCCAGCATTTT. Its protein product is CASRSIVYNQPQHF.

The rearrangement uses TRBV9 and TRBJ1-2, with D maybe TRBD1 (5 bases). V was cut by 0 bases and J by 4 bases, with 7 bases left in between. The CDR3 loop spans 13 amino acids. Germline assignment: CDR1 SGDLS and CDR2 YYNGEE. Here the CDR3 reads CASSVGQSYGYTF. The CDR3 DNA reads TGTGCCAGCAGCGTAGGACAGTCCTATGGCTACACCTTC.

The chain carries TRBV6-4 and TRBJ1-1, with TRBD1 matching 7 bases. CDR3 length: 16 residues. The germline gives CDR1 MRHNA, CDR2 SNTAGT. After removal of 5 bases from V and 3 bases from J, the junction contained 12 bases not matched to a gene. CDR3 coding DNA: TGTGCCAGCAGTAAAACGGCAGGGGGGAGTCACACTGAAGCTTTCTTT. Its translation: CASSKTAGGSHTEAFF.

This clone was counted a few times. This rearrangement joins TRBV28 to TRBJ1-5; TRBD1 matches 7 bases. Losses at the gene ends were 7 bases for V and 1 base for J; bases not matched to a gene: 4. CDR3 length: 14 amino acids. Germline-derived CDR1 and CDR2 are MDHEN and SYDVKM. DNA of the CDR3: TGTGCCAGCAAAGACAGGGCAAGCAATCAGCCCCAGCATTTT. Encoded protein: CASKDRASNQPQHF.

This clone appeared a few times. The chain employs TRBV28 and TRBJ1-2, with no clear D. Germline assignment: CDR1 MDHEN and CDR2 SYDVKM. With 9 bases removed from V and 7 bases from J, the gap between germline ends came to 24 bases. CDR3 size: 15 residues. The DNA for the CDR3 is TGTGCCAGTCTCCCTTCCCGTCTGGAACGGGGTGGCTACACCTTC. Translation: CASLPSRLERGGYTF.

This clone was counted between two and nine times. The V call is TRBV6-4, the J call TRBJ1-1; D gene unclear. Germline V gives CDR1 MRHNA, CDR2 SNTAGT. CDR3 length: 13 amino acids. Trimming cost V 0 bases and J 1 base, with 3 bases left between them. CDR3 amino acids: CASSDSANTEAFF. The DNA for the CDR3 is TGTGCCAGCAGTGACTCCGCGAACACTGAAGCTTTCTTT.

The gene calls are TRBV4-3 and TRBJ2-1; 7 bases align to TRBD2. Germline-derived CDR1 and CDR2 are LGHNA and YSLEER. J was trimmed by 5 bases and V by 0 bases; bases with no gene match: 4. This CDR3 spans 15 amino acids. CDR3: CASSQDRGTNNEQFF. As DNA, the CDR3 is TGCGCCAGCAGCCAAGATCGCGGGACTAACAATGAGCAGTTCTTC.

The CDR3 bases are TGCGCCAGCAGCCCAGGACCGCCCATAGGGGGGGAGCAGTACTTC. Encoded protein: CASSPGPPIGGEQYF. The gene calls are TRBV4-3 and TRBJ2-7, with D possibly called TRBD1 or TRBD2 (6 bases each). Germline CDR1 and CDR2: LGHNA and YSLEER. CDR3 length: 15 amino acids. Trimming removed 4 bases at V and 7 bases at J, with 20 bases between.

The J gene is TRBJ1-2, the V gene TRBV7-9; D is ambiguous. Germline V gene sequence: CDR1 SEHNR, CDR2 FQNEAQ (reference sequence). V shed 6 bases and J shed 3 bases, with 17 bases lying between them. The CDR3 has 15 amino acids. CDR3 residues: CASSLVKGGHYGYTF. CDR3 nucleotide sequence: TGTGCCAGCAGTCTCGTGAAGGGAGGCCACTATGGCTACACCTTC.

V gene TRBV10-3 combines with J gene TRBJ1-1, with unresolved D. The CDR3 spans 13 residues. CDR1 is ENHRY and CDR2 is SYGVKD in the germline V gene. Trimming stripped 2 bases from V and 4 bases from J, with 8 bases between. The CDR3 reads CAISERSSTEAFF. The DNA for the CDR3 is TGTGCCATCAGTGAGAGGTCGAGCACTGAAGCTTTCTTT.

The chain combines TRBV7-2 with TRBJ1-1; tentative D call: TRBD1 (6 bases). The germline V gene encodes CDR1 SGHTA and CDR2 FQGNSA. V lost 4 bases and J 10 bases, leaving 13 bases between the germline ends. This CDR3 has 12 residues. The CDR3 is CASSSTGFGAFF. The CDR3 DNA reads as TGTGCCAGCAGCTCGACAGGTTTTGGAGCTTTCTTT.

CDR3 coding DNA: TGTGCCAGCAGTTACCAGGGGGGGACAACTAATGAAAAACTGTTTTTT. It codes for CASSYQGGTTNEKLFF. This chain links TRBV7-9 with TRBJ1-4; TRBD1 matches at 7 bases. CDR1 SEHNR and CDR2 FQNEAQ come from the germline V gene (reference sequence). This CDR3 is built from 16 residues. V dropped 6 bases and J dropped 0; count of bases not matched to a gene: 7.

The V and J genes are TRBV2 and TRBJ1-4; 7 bases map to TRBD1. Germline V gene lookup returns CDR1 SNHLY and CDR2 FYNNEI. This CDR3 contains 15 residues. After removal of 8 bases from V and 4 bases from J, the junction contained 10 bases not matched to a gene. The CDR3 loop reads CASEFQGQDNEKLFF. CDR3 sequence (DNA): TGTGCCAGCGAATTCCAAGGACAGGATAATGAAAAACTGTTTTTT.

The chain links TRBV4-1 to TRBJ2-1; maybe TRBD2 (5 bases). The germline V gene encodes CDR1 MGHRA and CDR2 YSYEKL. This CDR3 region has 16 residues. V was clipped by 1 base and J by 4 bases, with 14 bases between them. The CDR3 sequence is CASSQGSSTLYNEQFF. The CDR3 coding sequence is TGCGCCAGCAGCCAAGGGTCTAGCACCCTTTACAATGAGCAGTTCTTC.

This chain joins TRBV19 and TRBJ2-7, with 10 bases identical to TRBD1. The CDR3 has 17 amino acids. Trimming took 1 base from V and 2 from J; bases not matched to a gene: 8. Germline values: CDR1 LNHDA, CDR2 SQIVND (reference sequence). CDR3 nucleotide sequence: TGTGCCAGTAGTATAGTACCGGGACAGGGGACTACCTACGAGCAGTACTTC. Residues: CASSIVPGQGTTYEQYF.

The V and J genes are TRBV5-8 and TRBJ1-3, with D unresolved. The germline V and J ends were trimmed by 0 bases and 2 bases, with 6 bases remaining between them. The CDR3 has 14 residues. Germline assignment: CDR1 SGHTS and CDR2 YDEGEE. This CDR3 is CASSLAGAGNTIYF. The CDR3 DNA reads TGTGCCAGCAGCTTGGCCGGGGCTGGAAACACCATATATTTT. Looking up the rest from reference TRBV5-8 and TRBJ1-3 gives the full variable domain: EAGVTQSPTHLIKTRGQQATLRCSPISGHTSVYWYQQALGLGLQFLLWYDEGEERNRGNFPPRFSGRQFPNYSSELNVNALELEDSALYLCASSLAGAGNTIYFGEGSWLTVV.

The sample holds a few counts of this clone. The rearrangement uses TRBV27 and TRBJ1-2; D is unclear. Germline V gene lookup returns CDR1 MNHEY and CDR2 SMNVEV (reference sequence). The CDR3 is 14 residues long. V lost 5 bases and J lost 4, with 14 bases in between. The DNA of the CDR3 is TGTGCCAGCAGTAAAGGATCGCCTCCCTATGGCTACACCTTC. Translation: CASSKGSPPYGYTF.

The gene calls are TRBV4-3 and TRBJ1-3, with 8 bases aligning to TRBD1. The germline V gene has CDR1 LGHNA and CDR2 YSLEER. The V and J ends lost 5 bases and 3 bases, in that order; junction bases with no gene match: 6. CDR3 length: 15 residues. CDR3 in DNA: TGCGCCAGCAGCTATCAGGGGGCTGGTGGAAACACCATATATTTT. It encodes CASSYQGAGGNTIYF.

The genes are TRBV9 and TRBJ1-5, with D possibly TRBD1 on 6 matching bases. Germline lookup yields CDR1 SGDLS and CDR2 YYNGEE. The CDR3 runs 16 residues. Trimming stripped 0 bases from V and 6 bases from J, with 16 bases between. The CDR3 spells CASSVENHRVVQPQHF. The CDR3 nucleotides are TGTGCCAGCAGCGTAGAAAATCACAGGGTGGTTCAGCCCCAGCATTTT.

J is TRBJ2-1 and V is TRBV4-3; 7 nucleotides match TRBD1. From germline, CDR1 is LGHNA and CDR2 YSLEER. Trimming removed 0 bases from V and 4 bases from J; junction bases left unmatched: 9. This CDR3 contains 17 residues. CDR3 DNA: TGCGCCAGCAGCCAAGAGAATGTACAGGGGCATTACAATGAGCAGTTCTTC. Translation: CASSQENVQGHYNEQFF.

This clone has a handful of counts. The chain employs TRBV7-8 and TRBJ1-2; D gene unclear. V lost 5 bases to trimming and J lost 1 base, with 5 bases between them. The CDR3 is 12 amino acids. The germline V gene encodes CDR1 SGHVS and CDR2 FQNEAQ. The CDR3 nucleotides read TGTGCCAGCAGCGACGATAACTATGGCTACACCTTC. This translates into CASSDDNYGYTF. Full variable domain (missing parts from reference TRBV7-8 and TRBJ1-2): GAGVSQSPRYKVAKRGQDVALRCDPISGHVSLFWYQQALGQGPEFLTYFQNEAQLDKSGLPSDRFFAERPEGSVSTLKIQRTQQEDSAVYLCASSDDNYGYTFGSGTRLTVV.

This chain links TRBV5-1 with TRBJ2-1; 10 positions match TRBD2. J lost 0 bases, V lost 4 bases, and 4 bases had no gene match. The CDR3 extends over 16 amino acids. Germline V gene sequence: CDR1 SGHRS, CDR2 YFSETQ. The CDR3 loop reads CASSVGLAASYNEQFF. The CDR3 nucleotides are TGCGCCAGCAGCGTAGGACTAGCGGCCTCCTACAATGAGCAGTTCTTC.

The chain carries TRBV30 and TRBJ1-1; D gene uncertain. This CDR3 has 11 amino acids. V was shortened by 2 bases and J by 7 bases, with 8 bases between the two germline ends. CDR1 is GTSNPN, CDR2 SVGIG, per germline (reference sequence). CDR3 in amino acids: CAWSNVGEAFF. DNA for the CDR3: TGTGCCTGGAGTAACGTCGGTGAAGCTTTCTTT.

The chain joins TRBV18 to TRBJ1-6; no clear D. Germline CDR1 reads KGHSH; CDR2 reads LQKENI. This CDR3 has 13 residues. V was cut by 3 bases and J by 14 bases, with 14 bases left in between. CDR3 residues: CASSPMEVTALHF. CDR3 coding DNA: TGTGCCAGCTCACCGATGGAGGTTACAGCCCTCCACTTT.

The gene calls are TRBV9 and TRBJ2-7; 9 nucleotides agree with TRBD1. CDR1 is SGDLS, CDR2 YYNGEE, per germline. CDR3 size: 15 residues. Trimming cost V 0 bases and J 2 bases; bases outside gene matches: 3. CDR3 loop: CASSVGDRETYEQYF. CDR3 DNA: TGTGCCAGCAGCGTAGGGGACAGGGAAACCTACGAGCAGTACTTC.

The rearrangement uses TRBV7-9 and TRBJ1-1; no firm D call. Germline V CDR1 and CDR2: SEHNR, FQNEAQ (reference sequence). The ends were cut back, 4 bases at V and 5 bases at J, with 5 bases in the middle. The CDR3 loop spans 11 amino acids. Here the CDR3 reads CASSWETEAFF. The CDR3 DNA reads as TGTGCCAGCAGCTGGGAGACTGAAGCTTTCTTT.

The J gene is TRBJ1-2, the V gene TRBV15; D uncertain. Trimming cost V 1 base and J 4 bases, with 7 bases left between them. Germline lookup yields CDR1 LNHNV and CDR2 YYDKDF (reference sequence). The CDR3 is 13 amino acids. The CDR3 reads CATSRAQSYGYTF. The CDR3 DNA is TGTGCCACCAGCAGAGCGCAGTCCTATGGCTACACCTTC. The full variable domain, with the rest looked up from reference TRBV15 and TRBJ1-2, is DAMVIQNPRYQVTQFGKPVTLSCSQTLNHNVMYWYQQKSSQAPKLLFHYYDKDFNNEADTPDNFQSRRPNTSFCFLDIRSPGLGDTAMYLCATSRAQSYGYTFGSGTRLTVV.

A remark on this clone: Other nucleotide sequences from this sample produce the same CDR3. This rearrangement joins TRBV4-3 to TRBJ1-1, with D unresolved. This CDR3 is 13 amino acids long. V was clipped by 0 bases and J by 5 bases, with 7 bases between them. CDR1 LGHNA and CDR2 YSLEER come from the germline V gene. This chain's CDR3 is CASSQEAETEAFF. For the CDR3, the DNA is TGCGCCAGCAGCCAAGAAGCTGAAACTGAAGCTTTCTTT.

This clone was observed a few times. The chain links TRBV5-4 to TRBJ2-7; 7 bases are shared with TRBD2. With 0 bases clipped from V and 6 bases from J, the junction kept 9 bases outside the gene matches. The CDR3 covers 15 residues. CDR1 is SGHNT, CDR2 YYREEE, per germline (reference sequence). In DNA, the CDR3 is TGTGCCAGCAGCTTGGATGGCGGGAGCGTCCGCGAGCAGTACTTC. Its translation is CASSLDGGSVREQYF.